The clone carrying this T cell receptor (beta chain) was recorded at least ten times. Its antigen is still unknown. These data originate in a study of shared clonotypes between healthy human individuals. Across the whole study: The cohort comprised a couple of women and a few men. Their ages spanned 18 to 49 years. The study, taken as a whole, reports: Naive subsets generally had larger estimated richness than memory subsets. Clonotype sharing among the donors was expected to vary with sequencing depth.

The germline V gene encodes CDR1 SGHAT and CDR2 FQNNGV. CDR3 length equals 13 residues. Between the trimmed V and J ends, which lost 3 bases and 3 bases, there was a span of 6 bases. As originally analysed: Filtering of immunoSEQ junctional sequences could not match full-length read filtering. Generated by immunoSEQ multiplex PCR, the TCRdb table keeps only in-frame clones and is missing some. V, J and clone size are those of that table, while D and trimming were read from the DNA. Among some 660,000 clones listed, 73% were seen once. The receptor's source is a woman younger than 45 in good health. Material for sequencing was memory CD4+ T cells sorted from blood. Subset of the sample: CD45RA-negative fraction. The chain has TRBV11-2 and TRBJ2-1; D is uncertain. The CDR3: CASSFVNYNEQFF. DNA for the CDR3: TGTGCCAGCAGCTTCGTCAACTACAATGAGCAGTTCTTC.